One TCR beta chain is described in this entry. The data stem from a study of patients and donors after allogeneic stem cell transplantation. TCRdb fed the RT-PCR reads into MiXCR, producing one record per CDR3 protein. The sample has about 960,000 distinct CDR3 sequences, more than 15% seen once. The material sequenced was blood, either unsorted or a sorted T cell fraction (not recorded which). The source of this sequence is a human donor who was either an allogeneic HSCT recipient or a stem cell or donor lymphocyte infusion donor (not recorded which). It is not recorded whose cells these are; they may come from a transplant donor.

The CDR3 nucleotides are TGTGCCAGAAAAGGACAGAACACCGGGGAGCTGTTTTTT. Translated, it gives CARKGQNTGELFF. The rearrangement uses TRBV6-4 and TRBJ2-2, with D maybe TRBD1 (5 bases). This CDR3 has 13 residues. V gave up 9 bases and J gave up 1 base, with 9 bases separating them. The germline V gene encodes CDR1 MRHNA and CDR2 SNTAGT.